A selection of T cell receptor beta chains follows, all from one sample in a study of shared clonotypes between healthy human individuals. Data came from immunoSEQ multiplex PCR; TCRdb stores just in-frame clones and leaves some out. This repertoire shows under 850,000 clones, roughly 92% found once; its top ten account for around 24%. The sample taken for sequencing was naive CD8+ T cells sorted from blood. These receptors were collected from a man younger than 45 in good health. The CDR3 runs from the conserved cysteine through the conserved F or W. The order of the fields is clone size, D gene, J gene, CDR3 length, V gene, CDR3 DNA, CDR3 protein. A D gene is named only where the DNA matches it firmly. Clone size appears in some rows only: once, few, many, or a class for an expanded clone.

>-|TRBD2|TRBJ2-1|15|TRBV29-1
TGCAGCGTCTCTGAGGCGGGAGGGAAGTACAATGAGCAGTTCTTC
CSVSEAGGKYNEQFF
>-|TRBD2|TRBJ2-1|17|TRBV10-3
TGTGCCATCAGTGGGGCGTGGACTAGCGGGTCTACCCTTGAGCAGTTCTTC
CAISGAWTSGSTLEQFF
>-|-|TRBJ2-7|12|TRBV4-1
TGCGCCAGCAGCCATCGATCCTACGAGCAGTACTTC
CASSHRSYEQYF
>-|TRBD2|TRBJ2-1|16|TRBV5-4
TGTGCCAGCAGCTTGGCGGCGGGAGGGCCGGTCAATGAGCAGTTCTTC
CASSLAAGGPVNEQFF
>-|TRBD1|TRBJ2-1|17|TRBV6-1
TGTGCCAGCAGTGTAGGACAGGGGGGTCTTTCCTACAATGAGCAGTTCTTC
CASSVGQGGLSYNEQFF
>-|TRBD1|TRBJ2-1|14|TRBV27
TGTGCCAGCAGTTTCATAGGACAGGGGAATGAGCAGTTCTTC
CASSFIGQGNEQFF
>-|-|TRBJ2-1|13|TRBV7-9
TGTGCCAGCAGCCCCGACTACCACAATGAGCAGTTCTTC
CASSPDYHNEQFF
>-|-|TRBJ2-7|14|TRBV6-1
TGTGCCAGCAGTGATTATTTGGGAACCGGCGAGCAGTACTTC
CASSDYLGTGEQYF
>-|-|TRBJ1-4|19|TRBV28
TGTGCCAGCAGTTTAGATCTGGGGGGAGCGGGGGCAACTAATGAAAAACTGTTTTTT
CASSLDLGGAGATNEKLFF
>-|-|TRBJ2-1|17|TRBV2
TGTGCCAGCAGTGAGGGGCTAGCGCGTAGCTCCTACAATGAGCAGTTCTTC
CASSEGLARSSYNEQFF
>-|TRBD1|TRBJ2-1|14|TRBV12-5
TGTGCTAGTGCTACAGGGGGTGGTTGGAATGAGCAGTTCTTC
CASATGGGWNEQFF
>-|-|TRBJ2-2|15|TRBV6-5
TGTGCCAGCAGCACGGACCCTGGGGGGACCGGGGAGCTGTTTTTT
CASSTDPGGTGELFF
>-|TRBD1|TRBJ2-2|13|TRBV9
TGTGCCAGCGGACAGGAAAACACCGGGGAGCTGTTTTTT
CASGQENTGELFF
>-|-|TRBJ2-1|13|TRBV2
TGTGCCAGCAGTGAAGGGCTAGCGATTGAGCAGTTCTTC
CASSEGLAIEQFF
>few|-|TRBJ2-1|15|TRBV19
TGTGCCAGTAGTATGACAGCAACACCCTACAATGAGCAGTTCTTC
CASSMTATPYNEQFF
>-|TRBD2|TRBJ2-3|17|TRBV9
TGTGCCAGCAGCGCTTTCTGGGGTAGCGGGAGTCCAGATACGCAGTATTTT
CASSAFWGSGSPDTQYF
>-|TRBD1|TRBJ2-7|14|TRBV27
TGTGCCAGCAGTTTATACAGGGGGGACTACGAGCAGTACTTC
CASSLYRGDYEQYF
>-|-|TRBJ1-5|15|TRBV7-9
TGTGCCAGCAGCTTAGAAGGGAGTGTGAATCAGCCCCAGCATTTT
CASSLEGSVNQPQHF
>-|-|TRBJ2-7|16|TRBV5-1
TGCGCCAGCAGCGAGGGGGATGGACAGTCCTCCTACGAGCAGTACTTC
CASSEGDGQSSYEQYF
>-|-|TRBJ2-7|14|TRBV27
TGTGCCAGCAGTCCCCGATTCCCAGGGGTCGAGCAGTACTTC
CASSPRFPGVEQYF
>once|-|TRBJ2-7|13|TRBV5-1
TGCGCCAGCAGCTTGGGCGACTACTACGAGCAGTACTTC
CASSLGDYYEQYF
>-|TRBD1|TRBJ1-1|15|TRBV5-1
TGCGCCAGCAGCTTGTGGGGACAGGTGAACACTGAAGCTTTCTTT
CASSLWGQVNTEAFF
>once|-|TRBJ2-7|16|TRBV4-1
TGCGCCAGCAGCCAAGATATGCGGGGGCTACTATACGAGCAGTACTTC
CASSQDMRGLLYEQYF
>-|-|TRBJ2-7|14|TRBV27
TGTGCCAGCAGTTTAGGGGTCAACTTCTACGAGCAGTACTTC
CASSLGVNFYEQYF
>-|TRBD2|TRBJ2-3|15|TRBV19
TGTGCCAGTAGTATTAGCGGGCGACCTCTAGATACGCAGTATTTT
CASSISGRPLDTQYF
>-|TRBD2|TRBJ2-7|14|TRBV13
TGTGCCAGTGCAATAGCGGGCCGCTCCTACGAGCAGTACTTC
CASAIAGRSYEQYF
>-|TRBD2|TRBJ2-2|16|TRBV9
TGTGCCAGCAGCCCATTAGCGGGAGTGAGGACCGGGGAGCTGTTTTTT
CASSPLAGVRTGELFF
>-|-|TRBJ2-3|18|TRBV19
TGTGCCAGTAGTATTGGTCCAAAAACAGGGTGGTTTACAGATACGCAGTATTTT
CASSIGPKTGWFTDTQYF
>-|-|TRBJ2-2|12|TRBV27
TGTGCCAGCAGTTCGGTCACCGGGGAGCTGTTTTTT
CASSSVTGELFF
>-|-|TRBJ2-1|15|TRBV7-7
TGTGCTAGCAGCTTAGACTGGCGCTACCACAATGAGCAGTTCTTC
CASSLDWRYHNEQFF
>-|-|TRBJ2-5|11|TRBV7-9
TGTGCCAGCAGCGGAGGGGAGACCCAGTACTTC
CASSGGETQYF
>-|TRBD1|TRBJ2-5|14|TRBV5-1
TGCGCCAGCAGCCTAGGACAGGGTTTAGAGACCCAGTACTTC
CASSLGQGLETQYF
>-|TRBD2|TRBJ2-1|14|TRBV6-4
TGTGCCAGCAGTGTAAGGACTAGCGTAGATGAGCAGTTCTTC
CASSVRTSVDEQFF
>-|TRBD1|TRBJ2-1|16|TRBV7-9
TGTGCCAGCAGCACCCCGGGACAGGGAGTCAGGCATGAGCAGTTCTTC
CASSTPGQGVRHEQFF